The sequence of this TCR beta chain was determined in a study of blood T cell repertoires in COVID-19. Overall study context: The United States, Italy and Spain were the sources of the acute and convalescent COVID-19 samples.

The germline V gene encodes CDR1 PRHDT and CDR2 FYEKMQ (reference sequence). Trimming cost V 5 bases and J 9 bases, with 13 bases left between them. This CDR3 contains 13 residues. Original data processing: How many nucleated cells were present was estimated from reference gene primer amplification. The table came from immunoSEQ multiplex PCR; TCRdb's copy has only in-frame clones and leaves some out. The V and J calls and clone size are taken from that table; D and trimming were inferred from the DNA. The profile shows about 170,000 clones, around 84% of them singletons. Sequenced sample: PBMCs or T cells enriched from blood (not recorded which). This chain joins TRBV13 and TRBJ2-2; D may be TRBD1 (6 bases). The clonotype comes from a man over 45 who had recovered from COVID-19. CDR3 in DNA: TGTGCCAGCAGCGCCCAGGGGTTGCGGGAGCTGTTTTTT. It specifies CASSAQGLRELFF.